Here is one T cell receptor (beta chain) with its context. Its antigen remains unidentified. The data derive from a study of T cells after posttransplantation cyclophosphamide. General observations from the study: Tissue-infiltrating T cells from skin or gut overlapped little with blood T cells. TRB clonality was highly associated with recipient CMV seropositivity and reactivation. Later post-transplant blood repertoires were often dominated by donor CD8+ memory clones.

Measured with immunoSEQ multiplex PCR; TCRdb has only the in-frame clones, and not every one. The sample gives 25,000 or so clones, about 83% of which show up once; approximately 6.7% is in the top ten. With V trimmed by 4 bases and J by 1 base, 6 bases remained unmatched. This CDR3 is built from 15 residues. Germline loops: CDR1 LNHDA, CDR2 SQIVND (reference sequence). This clonotype originated in a woman in her sixties or seventies with a blood cancer, CMV-positive, and with a related stem cell donor. Sequenced input: PBMCs. The chain carries TRBV19 and TRBJ1-1; TRBD1 aligns across 7 bases. CDR3 bases: TGTGCCAGTAGTAAATGGGACAGCCAGAACACTGAAGCTTTCTTT. Translation: CASSKWDSQNTEAFF.